The 10 T cell receptor beta chains below all came from one sample that was sequenced in a study of cytotoxic CD8 clonotypes in ibrutinib-treated CLL. Using immunoSEQ multiplex PCR, the repertoire was profiled, and TCRdb retains in-frame clones only, with some absent. The sample has about 160,000 clones; approximately 80% are singletons. The starting material was PBMCs, obtained after 12 months of ibrutinib treatment. These receptors were taken from a human donor with chronic lymphocytic leukemia.

The chain employs TRBV12-5 and TRBJ1-2; a weak D match, TRBD1 (5 bases). The germline gives CDR1 LGHNT, CDR2 FRNRAP. The length of the CDR3 is 14 residues. Between the trimmed V and J ends, which lost 2 bases and 5 bases, there was a span of 12 bases. CDR3 sequence (DNA): TGTGCTAGTGGTTTGCCAGGGAATACGTATGGCTACACCTTC. Amino acids: CASGLPGNTYGYTF.

The chain couples TRBV28 to TRBJ1-4; 7 bases fit TRBD1. The germline CDR1 and CDR2 sequences are MDHEN and SYDVKM. After removal of 7 bases from V and 0 bases from J, the junction contained 14 bases not matched to a gene. The CDR3 is 18 amino acids. DNA of the CDR3: TGTGCCAGCACCCACATGGGACAGCGGCCGGCAACTAATGAAAAACTGTTTTTT. The encoded protein is CASTHMGQRPATNEKLFF. Variable domain in full (rest from reference TRBV28 and TRBJ1-4): DVKVTQSSRYLVKRTGEKVFLECVQDMDHENMFWYRQDPGLGLRLIYFSYDVKMKEKGDIPEGYSVSREKKERFSLILESASTNQTSMYLCASTHMGQRPATNEKLFFGSGTQLSVL.

The J gene is TRBJ1-2, the V gene TRBV7-8; D remains unclear. Germline assignment: CDR1 SGHVS and CDR2 FQNEAQ. The CDR3 covers 13 residues. V was trimmed by 1 base and J by 5 bases, leaving 8 bases between them. The CDR3 nucleotides are TGTGCCAGCAGCTTAGATCCTTTATATGGCTACACCTTC. This gives the protein CASSLDPLYGYTF.

The chain is built from TRBV18 and TRBJ2-5; 9 bases agree with TRBD1. V gave up 6 bases and J gave up 4 bases; unmatched junction bases: 15. CDR1 is KGHSH and CDR2 is LQKENI in the germline V gene. The CDR3 is 17 amino acids. This chain's CDR3 is CASSPTRTQGAGETQYF. Written as DNA, the CDR3 is TGTGCCAGCTCGCCCACTCGTACACAGGGGGCTGGAGAGACCCAGTACTTC.

J is TRBJ1-2 and V is TRBV28; no firm D call. There are 13 residues in the CDR3. CDR1 is MDHEN and CDR2 is SYDVKM in the germline V gene. With 5 bases removed from V and 3 bases from J, the gap between germline ends came to 10 bases. CDR3 nucleotide sequence: TGTGCCAGCAGTGTCGACGGTGACTATGGCTACACCTTC. Protein product: CASSVDGDYGYTF.

The J gene is TRBJ1-1, the V gene TRBV4-3; 8 nucleotides agree with TRBD1. V lost 4 bases to trimming and J lost 1 base; unmatched junction nucleotides: 5. The CDR3 spans 15 residues. CDR1 is LGHNA, CDR2 YSLEER, per germline. CDR3 in amino acids: CASSPSQGGNTEAFF. CDR3 nucleotides: TGCGCCAGCAGCCCCTCACAGGGGGGGAACACTGAAGCTTTCTTT.

This clone appeared many times. This rearrangement joins TRBV28 to TRBJ1-5; no definite D call. This CDR3 is 15 amino acids long. Trimming removed 1 base from V and 6 bases from J, with 13 bases in between. Germline V CDR1 and CDR2: MDHEN, SYDVKM. The CDR3 nucleotides read TGTGCCAGCAGTTTATTGTTGGGAGTAAGTCAGCCCCAGCATTTT. Its translation is CASSLLLGVSQPQHF.

In regard to this clone: Other DNA sequences of this sample code for an identical CDR3. The V call is TRBV25-1, the J call TRBJ2-1; a weak D match, TRBD2 (6 bases). CDR3 length: 14 amino acids. V was shortened by 7 bases and J by 1 base, with 11 bases between the two germline ends. Germline CDR1 reads MGHDK; CDR2 reads SYGVNS. The CDR3 DNA sequence: TGTGCCAGCAATGCCGGGGGTTCCTACAATGAGCAGTTCTTC. Translation gives CASNAGGSYNEQFF.

This clone appeared a few times. Other nucleotide sequences from this sample produce the same CDR3. The chain joins TRBV2 to TRBJ2-3, with D uncertain. The CDR3 spans 13 residues. The V and J ends lost 7 bases and 0 bases respectively, with 8 bases between them. The germline V gene encodes CDR1 SNHLY and CDR2 FYNNEI. This CDR3 reads CASTRASTDTQYF. CDR3 in DNA: TGTGCCAGCACCCGGGCTAGCACAGATACGCAGTATTTT. The full variable domain, its missing parts supplied by reference TRBV2 and TRBJ2-3, is EPEVTQTPSHQVTQMGQEVILRCVPISNHLYFYWYRQILGQKVEFLVSFYNNEISEKSEIFDDQFSVERPDGSNFTLKIRSTKLEDSAMYFCASTRASTDTQYFGPGTRLTVL.

This chain uses TRBV29-1 with TRBJ2-7; a weak D match, TRBD1 (6 bases). Trimming cost V 3 bases and J 2 bases, with 11 bases left between them. Germline assignment: CDR1 SQVTM and CDR2 ANQGSEA. CDR3 length: 13 amino acids. The CDR3, as DNA: TGCAGCGTTGATGGGGGCAACGCCTACGAGCAGTACTTC. This encodes CSVDGGNAYEQYF.